What follows is one TCR beta chain and its context. This CDR3 has 12 amino acids. Between the trimmed V and J ends, which lost 4 bases and 3 bases, there was a span of 7 bases. Germline CDR1 SNHLY, CDR2 FYNNEI. This sample was taken from a study of blood T cell repertoires in COVID-19. The protocol was immunoSEQ multiplex PCR, while the TCRdb copy is restricted to in-frame clones and leaves out a portion. The repertoire includes about 210,000 clones, less than 90% of them detected once, and about 4.5% sits in the top ten. This rearrangement joins TRBV2 to TRBJ2-7, with D maybe TRBD2 (6 bases). The specimen was PBMCs or T cells enriched from blood (not recorded which). The sequence was obtained from a woman aged 30 to 39 who had been exposed to COVID-19. This CDR3 is CASSGTNYEQYF. CDR3 bases: TGTGCCAGCAGTGGGACTAACTACGAGCAGTACTTC. The full variable domain, with the rest looked up from reference TRBV2 and TRBJ2-7, is EPEVTQTPSHQVTQMGQEVILRCVPISNHLYFYWYRQILGQKVEFLVSFYNNEISEKSEIFDDQFSVERPDGSNFTLKIRSTKLEDSAMYFCASSGTNYEQYFGPGTRLTVT.